This TCR beta chain was captured by sequencing in a study of human T cells and chemical hapten exposure. At the level of the study: Mostly female patients had alopecia areata, totalis or universalis.

Turning to this clonotype: The antigen remains undetermined.

Trimming cost V 3 bases and J 2 bases, with 13 bases left between them. Germline CDR1 DFQATT, CDR2 SNEGSKA (reference sequence). The CDR3 runs to 14 residues. Described time point: patch test 2, 6 weeks after DPC sensitization. Treatment: therapeutic diphenylcyclopropenone sensitization with weekly scalp DPC. The authors' total RNA extraction used unfractionated whole blood. Every donor had alopecia and was 18 to 70 years old; all were suitable for DPC. Attachment of unique molecular identifiers to individual cDNA molecules was performed in the library. TCRdb passed the RACE reads through MiXCR, listing each CDR3 protein once. The sample lists tens of thousands of distinct CDR3 sequences, approximately 9.7% occurring once. The study, taken as a whole, reports: Expanded TCRs were compared with controls, and the expanded TCRs formed significantly more large CDR3 similarity clusters.

The J gene is TRBJ2-5, the V gene TRBV20-1; perhaps TRBD1 as D (6 bases). The source is a woman aged 25 to 45 with alopecia areata. Some clones in this sample may be carry-over from other donors' samples. The sequencing here drew on whole blood, taken in connection with sensitization to the hapten diphenylcyclopropenone (DPC). The CDR3 is CSARGASLQETQYF. DNA for the CDR3: TGCAGTGCTAGGGGGGCTAGCTTACAAGAGACCCAGTACTTC.